This T cell receptor beta chain was identified during a study of control samples from healthy donors and cancer patients. The CDR3 length is 13 residues. V shed 2 bases and J shed 4 bases, with 8 bases lying between them. The method was immunoSEQ multiplex PCR; TCRdb's version includes in-frame clones alone and lacks a portion of them. The profile shows 88,000 or so clones, 90% to 95% of them singletons. This receptor was obtained from a woman aged 18-29 years in good health. The sequenced sample consisted of blood. This chain uses TRBV12-3 or TRBV12-4 with TRBJ1-2; possible D gene TRBD1, 6 bases. In DNA form, the CDR3 reads TGTGCCAGCAGTTTAACAGGGTCCTATGGCTACACCTTC. Protein sequence: CASSLTGSYGYTF.